One T cell receptor beta chain is described in this entry. During active infection, Seattle patients enrolled and were then monitored through disease. Trimming at V came to 4 bases and at J to 6 bases, leaving 8 bases not matched to a gene. Germline values: CDR1 SGHRS, CDR2 YFSETQ. CDR3 length: 14 residues. This sample is drawn from a study of blood T cell repertoires in COVID-19. Turning to the study itself: The United States, Italy and Spain were the sources of the acute and convalescent COVID-19 samples. PBMCs, B-cell-depleted T cells, or T cells were the source of the cDNA or gDNA that made up the material.

Study processing details: Reference gene primer amplification gave estimated nucleated cell counts. Assay used: immunoSEQ multiplex PCR; TCRdb lists only in-frame clones, some missing. D and trimming come from the DNA, and the V and J calls and clone size come from that table. The sample gives roughly 180,000 clones, over 80% of which show up once; about 7% is in the top ten. The TCR was taken from a woman in her thirties or forties with COVID-19, enrolled during active disease. This chain joins TRBV5-1 and TRBJ2-7; 9 bases align to TRBD2. The sample comprised peripheral blood. Here the CDR3 DNA reads TGCGCCAGCAGCCAGGGACTAGCAGTCCTCGAGCAGTACTTC. This codes for CASSQGLAVLEQYF.